Shown below are 17 T cell receptor beta chains from a single sample sequenced in a study of CD8+CD57+ T cells in acquired aplastic anemia. The template used for profiling TCR beta VDJ and CDR3 was genomic DNA. TCRdb itself ran the reads through MiXCR, one entry per CDR3 protein. The sample contains 150,000 to 200,000 distinct CDR3 sequences, 35% to 50% of which appear only once. The sequencing sample was made of sorted CD4+, CD8+, or CD8+CD57+ T cells (not recorded which) from PBMCs. The source of these receptors is a human donor in good health.

The chain recombines TRBV10-3 with TRBJ1-2, with D uncertain. Trimming pared 6 bases from V and 4 bases from J, leaving 15 bases between. The CDR3 has 14 residues. The germline CDR1 and CDR2 sequences are ENHRY and SYGVKD. The DNA for the CDR3 is TGTGCCATCAGAGAATCGCCGCCCCTCTATGGCTACACCTTC. Translation: CAIRESPPLYGYTF.

Comments on this clonotype: With a much larger clone just one base away, this may be a read error. The gene calls are TRBV5-5 and TRBJ2-3; TRBD2 is a possible D gene (6 bases). CDR1 and CDR2 (germline): SGHKS, YYEKEE (reference sequence). The CDR3 spans 15 residues. The CDR3 coding sequence is TGTGCCGGCAGCTTGGAGCCGGGGGTCACAGATACGCAGTATTTT. Translated, it gives CAGSLEPGVTDTQYF.

The genes are TRBV2 and TRBJ1-1; TRBD1 agrees at 7 bases. The V segment lost 8 bases and the J segment 3 bases; nucleotides outside the gene matches: 9. The CDR3 runs to 14 residues. Germline lookup yields CDR1 SNHLY and CDR2 FYNNEI. CDR3: CASLQGVRDTEAFF. In DNA, the CDR3 is TGTGCCAGCCTCCAGGGGGTCAGGGACACTGAAGCTTTCTTT.

The rearrangement links TRBV7-3 to TRBJ2-1; TRBD1 aligns across 11 bases. Germline V gives CDR1 SGHTA, CDR2 FQGTGA. With V trimmed by 1 base and J by 7 bases, 9 bases remained unmatched. The length of the CDR3 is 17 residues. Here the CDR3 reads CASSLKGGTGGSNEQFF. Written as DNA, the CDR3 is TGTGCCAGCAGCTTAAAGGGGGGGACAGGGGGGAGTAATGAGCAGTTCTTC.

This chain joins TRBV29-1 and TRBJ1-1; D perhaps matches TRBD1 (6 bases). The CDR3 loop spans 13 amino acids. Trimming took off 6 bases at V and 1 base at J, with 12 bases between the two ends. Germline V gene sequence: CDR1 SQVTM, CDR2 ANQGSEA. In DNA, the CDR3 is TGCAGCGTCCTGGACAGTGAGAACACTGAAGCTTTCTTT. Protein product: CSVLDSENTEAFF.

This clonotype has just a few counts. The chain employs TRBV10-1 and TRBJ2-7; 9 nucleotides align to TRBD2. The CDR3 sequence is 16 residues long. V lost 2 bases, J lost 3 bases, and 8 bases stayed unmatched. Germline CDR1 is WNHNN and CDR2 is SYGVQD (reference sequence). This CDR3 is CASSEAPSGVNYEQYF. CDR3 DNA: TGCGCCAGCAGTGAGGCTCCTAGCGGGGTGAACTACGAGCAGTACTTC.

This chain links TRBV11-2 with TRBJ2-2; 12 bases map to TRBD2. This CDR3 has 18 amino acids. Germline V gene lookup returns CDR1 SGHAT and CDR2 FQNNGV. Unmatched junction bases numbered 13, after V lost 7 bases and J lost 4 bases. CDR3 bases: TGTGCCAGCACCCCCCGATCCCTAGCGGGGGGGACCACCGGGGAGCTGTTTTTT. This translates into CASTPRSLAGGTTGELFF.

This clonotype was observed many times. The chain links TRBV20-1 to TRBJ2-3; 10 bases are shared with TRBD2. Trimming took 1 base from V and 5 from J; bases not matched to a gene: 3. The CDR3 is 14 residues long. Germline values: CDR1 DFQATT, CDR2 SNEGSKA (reference sequence). CDR3 nucleotide sequence: TGCAGTGCTAGAGCGCTAGCGGGAGTAGATACGCAGTATTTT. It translates to CSARALAGVDTQYF.

The V and J genes are TRBV2 and TRBJ2-7; D call uncertain. Trimming took off 3 bases at V and 0 bases at J, with 6 bases between the two ends. Germline V gives CDR1 SNHLY, CDR2 FYNNEI. This CDR3 has 13 residues. Here the CDR3 reads CASSDHSSYEQYF. Written as DNA, the CDR3 is TGTGCCAGCAGTGATCACAGCTCCTACGAGCAGTACTTC.

At least ten counts were recorded for this clonotype. The chain uses TRBV5-1 and TRBJ2-5; 14 nucleotides align to TRBD2. This CDR3 contains 14 residues. Germline assignment: CDR1 SGHRS and CDR2 YFSETQ. Germline trimming cut 5 bases from V and 4 bases from J; bases unmatched to any gene: 1. CDR3: CASRGLAGVETQYF. CDR3 sequence (DNA): TGCGCCAGCAGGGGACTAGCGGGAGTAGAGACCCAGTACTTC.

The rearrangement joins TRBV19 to TRBJ2-1, with D perhaps TRBD2 (6 bases). The CDR3 is 17 amino acids. V shed 10 bases and J shed 0 bases, with 22 bases lying between them. The germline gives CDR1 LNHDA, CDR2 SQIVND (reference sequence). CDR3 DNA: TGTGCCACTCACACGGGCTGGGCGGGGAGCTCCTACAATGAGCAGTTCTTC. It is translated as CATHTGWAGSSYNEQFF.

The rearrangement uses TRBV7-6 and TRBJ2-7; TRBD2 might be the D (5 bases). Trimming cost V 5 bases and J 4 bases, with 12 bases left between them. The CDR3 spans 13 residues. Germline loops: CDR1 SGHVS, CDR2 FNYEAQ. The CDR3 sequence is CASSRELSYEQYF. The CDR3 DNA is TGTGCCAGCAGCCGGGAATTATCATACGAGCAGTACTTC.

This clonotype was seen more than once but under ten times. CDR3 region: CASSIDRGLEQYF. DNA for the CDR3: TGTGCCAGTAGTATAGATCGCGGACTCGAGCAGTACTTC. The chain has TRBV19 and TRBJ2-7; perhaps TRBD2 as D (5 bases). The CDR3 sequence is 13 residues long. Germline V CDR1 and CDR2: LNHDA, SQIVND (reference sequence). With 0 bases removed from V and 6 bases from J, the gap between germline ends came to 9 bases.

There are many counts of this clonotype. V is TRBV19 and J is TRBJ1-1; 9 bases line up with TRBD1. The CDR3 covers 17 residues. The V segment lost 5 bases and the J segment 1 base; nucleotides outside the gene matches: 11. The V gene's germline CDR1 is LNHDA and CDR2 SQIVND (reference sequence). The CDR3 sequence: CASSPNRGLIRNTEAFF. In DNA form, the CDR3 reads TGTGCCAGTAGTCCCAACAGGGGGCTGATAAGGAACACTGAAGCTTTCTTT.

This clonotype was detected many times. The chain couples TRBV7-9 to TRBJ1-1; 12 nucleotides agree with TRBD1. V lost 6 bases, J lost 0 bases, and 5 bases stayed unmatched. CDR3 length equals 16 residues. Looked up from germline, CDR1 is SEHNR and CDR2 is FQNEAQ (reference sequence). The CDR3 coding sequence is TGTGCCAGCAGTCCGGGACAGGGGGCGTTGAACACTGAAGCTTTCTTT. It is translated as CASSPGQGALNTEAFF.

This clonotype was observed many times. This rearrangement joins TRBV7-2 to TRBJ2-5; 12 nucleotides line up with TRBD2. The CDR3 runs 17 residues. Germline lookup yields CDR1 SGHTA and CDR2 FQGNSA. The trim removed 5 bases at V and 5 bases at J, leaving 12 bases unmatched. CDR3 protein: CASSGGLAGPMGETQYF. The CDR3 coding sequence is TGTGCCAGCAGCGGAGGACTAGCGGGACCTATGGGGGAGACCCAGTACTTC.

This clonotype was observed at least ten times. This could be a read error, since a much larger clone is one nucleotide away. The CDR3 loop reads CASSHYRREQYF. DNA of the CDR3: TGTGCCAGCAGCCATTATCGACGCGAGCAGTACTTC. The V gene is TRBV7-2, the J gene TRBJ2-7; D remains ambiguous. Germline V gives CDR1 SGHTA, CDR2 FQGNSA. The CDR3 sequence is 12 residues long. V lost 5 bases, J lost 6 bases, and 11 bases lay in between.